These T cell receptor beta chains were read from a single sample in a study of T cells in Graves' hyperthyroidism and ophthalmopathy. TCRdb re-called the multiplex PCR reads with MiXCR, one entry per CDR3 protein. The sample lists around 340,000 distinct CDR3 sequences; approximately 18% were seen once. Sequencing was performed on blood. The origin of the receptors is a woman aged 30 to 39 with Graves' hyperthyroidism that later progressed to Graves' ophthalmopathy. Each CDR3 is given with its conserved first and last residue. Rows may omit the clone size; those that give it use once, few, many or a size class.

abundance	v_gene	j_gene	CDR3aa
few	TRBV5-6	TRBJ2-2	CASSLVDNSNTGELFF
few	TRBV10-3	TRBJ1-1	CATQENTEAFF
many	TRBV11-2	TRBJ1-2	CASRKPGQRVSGYTF
many	TRBV5-1	TRBJ2-7	CASSDPRGGVDEQYF
many	TRBV27	TRBJ2-1	CASSLSISNGEQFF
few	TRBV11-3	TRBJ2-5	CASSLDILAGGETQYF
few	TRBV7-9	TRBJ2-3	CASSSGLAGGTFRTDTQYF
few	TRBV7-2	TRBJ2-5	CASRLTSGRAEGWETQYF
NA	TRBV9	TRBJ2-5	CASSAGPGLETQYF
many	TRBV29-1	TRBJ2-5	CSVERLAGGRYQETQYF
NA	TRBV12-3/TRBV12-4	TRBJ2-3	CASSPLAWAVQYF
NA	TRBV28	TRBJ2-1	CASRRSGGAPNEQFF
NA	TRBV15	TRBJ2-5	CATGRGQAKLETQYF
many	TRBV28	TRBJ2-2	CASSQSGRAYGELFF
NA	TRBV28	TRBJ1-1	CASSLPYRGTEAFF
many	TRBV20-1	TRBJ2-1	CSARLGPNPTFNEQFF
few	TRBV5-1	TRBJ1-4	CASSLGTGEREKLFF
many	TRBV12-3/TRBV12-4	TRBJ1-1	CASSFGPNEAFF
NA	TRBV2	TRBJ2-7	CASSGAGVGYEQYF
many	TRBV12-3/TRBV12-4	TRBJ2-3	CASSAAGTEDTQYF
NA	TRBV7-2	TRBJ1-6	CASSEPQGLLNSPLHF
once	TRBV7-2	TRBJ2-7	CASSLQRRLGLAGEFDEQYF
many	TRBV5-1	TRBJ1-4	CASSFDEKLFF
many	TRBV11-2	TRBJ1-6	CASSVDRNSPLHF